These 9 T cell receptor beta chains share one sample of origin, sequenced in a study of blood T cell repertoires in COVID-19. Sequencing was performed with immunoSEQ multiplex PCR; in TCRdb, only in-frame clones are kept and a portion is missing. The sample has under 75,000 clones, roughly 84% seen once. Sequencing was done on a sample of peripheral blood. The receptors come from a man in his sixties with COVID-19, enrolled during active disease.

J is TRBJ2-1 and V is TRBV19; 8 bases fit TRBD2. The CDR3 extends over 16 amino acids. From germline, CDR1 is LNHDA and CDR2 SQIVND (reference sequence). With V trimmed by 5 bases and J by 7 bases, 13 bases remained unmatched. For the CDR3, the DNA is TGTGCCAGTAGTGACGGAGCGGGAGTCTTTGGGAATGAGCAGTTCTTC. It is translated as CASSDGAGVFGNEQFF.

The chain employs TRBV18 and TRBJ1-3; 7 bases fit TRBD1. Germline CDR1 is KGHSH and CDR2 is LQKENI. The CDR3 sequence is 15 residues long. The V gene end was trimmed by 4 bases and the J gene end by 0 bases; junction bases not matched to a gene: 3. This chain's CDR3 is CASSRGQSSGNTIYF. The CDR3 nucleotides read TGTGCCAGCTCACGGGGACAGAGCTCTGGAAACACCATATATTTT.

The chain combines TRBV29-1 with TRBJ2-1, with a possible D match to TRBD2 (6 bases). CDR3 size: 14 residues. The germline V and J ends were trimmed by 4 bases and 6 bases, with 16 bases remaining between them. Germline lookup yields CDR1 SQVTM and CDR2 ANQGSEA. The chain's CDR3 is CSVGRGSPGNEQFF. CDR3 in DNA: TGCAGCGTTGGTCGGGGGTCTCCTGGCAATGAGCAGTTCTTC.

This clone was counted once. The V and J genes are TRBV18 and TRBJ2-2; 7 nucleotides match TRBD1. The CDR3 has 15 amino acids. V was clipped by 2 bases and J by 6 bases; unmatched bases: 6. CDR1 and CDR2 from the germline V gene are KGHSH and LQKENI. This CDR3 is CASSPDRDGSGELFF. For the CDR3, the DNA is TGTGCCAGCTCACCAGACAGGGACGGTTCCGGGGAGCTGTTTTTT.

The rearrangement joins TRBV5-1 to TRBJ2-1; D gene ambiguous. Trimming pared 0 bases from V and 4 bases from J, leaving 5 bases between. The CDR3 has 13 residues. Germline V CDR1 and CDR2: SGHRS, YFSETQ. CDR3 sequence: CASSLVDYNEQFF. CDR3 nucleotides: TGCGCCAGCAGCTTGGTAGATTACAATGAGCAGTTCTTC.

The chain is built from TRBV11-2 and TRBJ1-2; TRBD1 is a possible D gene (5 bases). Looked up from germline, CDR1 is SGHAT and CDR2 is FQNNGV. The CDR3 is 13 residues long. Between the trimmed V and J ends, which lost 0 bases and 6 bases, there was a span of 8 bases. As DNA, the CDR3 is TGTGCCAGCAGCTTAGACAGGGAAAATGGCTACACCTTC. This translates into CASSLDRENGYTF.

In DNA form, the CDR3 reads TGCGCCAGCAGCTTACAGGTGGGGGGGGAGACCCAGTACTTC. Amino acid sequence: CASSLQVGGETQYF. This chain uses TRBV5-1 with TRBJ2-5, with TRBD2 matching over 7 bases. The germline V gene encodes CDR1 SGHRS and CDR2 YFSETQ. With 2 bases clipped from V and 5 bases from J, the junction kept 6 bases outside the gene matches. This CDR3 has 14 amino acids.

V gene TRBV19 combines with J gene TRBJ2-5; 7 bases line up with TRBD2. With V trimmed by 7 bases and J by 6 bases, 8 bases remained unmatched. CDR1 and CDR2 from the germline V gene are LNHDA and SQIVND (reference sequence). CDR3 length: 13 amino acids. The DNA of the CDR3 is TGTGCCAGTACCCAAGCGGGAAGCCAGACCCAGTACTTC. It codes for CASTQAGSQTQYF.

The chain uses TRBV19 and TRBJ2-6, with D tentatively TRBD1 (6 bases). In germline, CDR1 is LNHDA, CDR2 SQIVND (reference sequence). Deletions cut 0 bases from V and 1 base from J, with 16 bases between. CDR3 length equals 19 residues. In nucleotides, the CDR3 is TGTGCCAGTAGTATAGACTGGGGGCCACCCCTATCTGGGGCCAACGTCCTGACTTTC. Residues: CASSIDWGPPLSGANVLTF.